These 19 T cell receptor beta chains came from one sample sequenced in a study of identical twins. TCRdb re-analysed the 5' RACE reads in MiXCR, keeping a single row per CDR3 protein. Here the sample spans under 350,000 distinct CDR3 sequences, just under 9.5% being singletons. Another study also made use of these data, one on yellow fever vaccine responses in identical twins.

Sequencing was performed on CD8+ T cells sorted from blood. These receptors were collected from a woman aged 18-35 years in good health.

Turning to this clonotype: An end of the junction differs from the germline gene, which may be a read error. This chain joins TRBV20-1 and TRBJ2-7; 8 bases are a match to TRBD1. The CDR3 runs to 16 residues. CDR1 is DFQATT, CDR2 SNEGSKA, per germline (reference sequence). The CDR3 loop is CCASPQGAGQAYEQYF. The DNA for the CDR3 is TGCTGTGCTAGCCCCCAAGGGGCGGGACAGGCATACGAGCAGTACTTC.

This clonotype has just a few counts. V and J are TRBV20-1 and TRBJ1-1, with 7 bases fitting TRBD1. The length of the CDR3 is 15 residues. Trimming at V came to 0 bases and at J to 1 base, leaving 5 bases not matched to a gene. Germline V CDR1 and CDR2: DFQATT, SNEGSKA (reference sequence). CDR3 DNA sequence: TGCAGTGCTAGAGAACTGACAGGGACGAACACTGAAGCTTTCTTT. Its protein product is CSARELTGTNTEAFF.

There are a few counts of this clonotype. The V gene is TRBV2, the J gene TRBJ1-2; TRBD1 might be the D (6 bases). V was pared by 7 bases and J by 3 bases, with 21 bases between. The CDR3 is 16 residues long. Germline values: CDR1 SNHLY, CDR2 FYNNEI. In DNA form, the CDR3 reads TGTGCCAGCACCGATCGGACAGCTCACCGAGACTATGGCTACACCTTC. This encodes CASTDRTAHRDYGYTF.

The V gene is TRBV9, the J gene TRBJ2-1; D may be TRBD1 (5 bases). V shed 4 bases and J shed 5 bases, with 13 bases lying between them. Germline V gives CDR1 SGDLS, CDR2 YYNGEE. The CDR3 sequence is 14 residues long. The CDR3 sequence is CASSPRTHDNEQFF. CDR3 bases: TGTGCCAGCAGCCCGCGGACACATGACAATGAGCAGTTCTTC.

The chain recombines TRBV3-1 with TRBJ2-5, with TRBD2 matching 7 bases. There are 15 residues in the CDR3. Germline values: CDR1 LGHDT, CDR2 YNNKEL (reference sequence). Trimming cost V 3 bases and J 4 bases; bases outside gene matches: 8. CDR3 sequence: CASSHRQTSVETQYF. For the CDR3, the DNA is TGTGCCAGCAGCCACCGACAAACTAGCGTAGAGACCCAGTACTTC.

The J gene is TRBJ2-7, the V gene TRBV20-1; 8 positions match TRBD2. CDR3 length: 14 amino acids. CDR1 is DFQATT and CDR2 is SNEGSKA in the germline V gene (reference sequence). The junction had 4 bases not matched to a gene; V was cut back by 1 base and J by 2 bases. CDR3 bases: TGCAGTGCTAGAGGCACTAGCGGAACCTACGAGCAGTACTTC. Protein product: CSARGTSGTYEQYF.

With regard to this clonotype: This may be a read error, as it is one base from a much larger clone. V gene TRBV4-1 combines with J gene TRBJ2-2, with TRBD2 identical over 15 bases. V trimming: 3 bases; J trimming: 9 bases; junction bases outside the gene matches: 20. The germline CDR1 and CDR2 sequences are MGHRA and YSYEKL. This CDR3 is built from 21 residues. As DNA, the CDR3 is TGCGCCAGCAGCCATAATACCGGGACTAGCGGGAGGAGCTTGGAGACCTGGGAGCTGTTTTTT. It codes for CASSHNTGTSGRSLETWELFF.

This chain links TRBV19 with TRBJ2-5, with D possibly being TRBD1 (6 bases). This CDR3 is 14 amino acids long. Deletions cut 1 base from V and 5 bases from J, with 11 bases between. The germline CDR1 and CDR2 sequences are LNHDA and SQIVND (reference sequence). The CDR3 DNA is TGTGCCAGTAGTATAGGACAGGCGGTGGAGACCCAGTACTTC. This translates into CASSIGQAVETQYF.

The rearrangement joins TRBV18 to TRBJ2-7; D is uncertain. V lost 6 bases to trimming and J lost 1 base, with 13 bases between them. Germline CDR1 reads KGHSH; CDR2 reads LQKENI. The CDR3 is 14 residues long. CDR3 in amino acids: CASSPTPPSYEQYF. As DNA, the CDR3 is TGTGCCAGCTCCCCAACTCCTCCATCCTACGAGCAGTACTTC.

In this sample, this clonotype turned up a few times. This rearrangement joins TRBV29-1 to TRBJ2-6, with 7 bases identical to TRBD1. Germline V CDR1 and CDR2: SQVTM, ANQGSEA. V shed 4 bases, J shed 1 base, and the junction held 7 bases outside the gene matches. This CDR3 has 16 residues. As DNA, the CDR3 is TGCAGCGTTGTTGTTGGCAGGGGGTCTGGGGCCAACGTCCTGACTTTC. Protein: CSVVVGRGSGANVLTF.

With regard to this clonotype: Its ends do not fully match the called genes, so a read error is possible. The CDR3 reads CKGPRQHF. CDR3 nucleotide sequence: TGCAAAGGTCCCCGTCAGCACTTT. The V and J genes are TRBV20-1 and TRBJ2-3; D gene ambiguous. The CDR3 has 8 amino acids. The germline V gene has CDR1 DFQATT and CDR2 SNEGSKA (reference sequence).

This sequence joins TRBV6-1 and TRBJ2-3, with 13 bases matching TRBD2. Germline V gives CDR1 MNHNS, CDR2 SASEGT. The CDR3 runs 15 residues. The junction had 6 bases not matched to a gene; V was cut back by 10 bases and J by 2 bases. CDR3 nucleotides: TGTGCCACCACCGGGACTAGCGGGAACACAGATACGCAGTATTTT. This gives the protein CATTGTSGNTDTQYF.

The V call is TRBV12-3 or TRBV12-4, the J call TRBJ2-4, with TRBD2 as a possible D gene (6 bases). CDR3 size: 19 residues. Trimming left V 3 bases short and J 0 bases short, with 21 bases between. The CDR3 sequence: CASSFWLVGGKLAKNIQYF. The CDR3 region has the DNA TGTGCCAGCAGTTTTTGGTTGGTGGGAGGAAAATTAGCCAAAAACATTCAGTACTTC.

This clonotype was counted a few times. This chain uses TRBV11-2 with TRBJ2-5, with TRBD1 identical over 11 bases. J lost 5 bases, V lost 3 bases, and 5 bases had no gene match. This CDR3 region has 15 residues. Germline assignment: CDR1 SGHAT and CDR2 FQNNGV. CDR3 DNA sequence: TGTGCCAGCAGCTTCGGACAGGGGGCGCCGGAGACCCAGTACTTC. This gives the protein CASSFGQGAPETQYF. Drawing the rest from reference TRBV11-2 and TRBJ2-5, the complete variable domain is EAGVAQSPRYKIIEKRQSVAFWCNPISGHATLYWYQQILGQGPKLLIQFQNNGVVDDSQLPKDRFSAERLKGVDSTLKIQPAKLEDSAVYLCASSFGQGAPETQYFGPGTRLLVL.

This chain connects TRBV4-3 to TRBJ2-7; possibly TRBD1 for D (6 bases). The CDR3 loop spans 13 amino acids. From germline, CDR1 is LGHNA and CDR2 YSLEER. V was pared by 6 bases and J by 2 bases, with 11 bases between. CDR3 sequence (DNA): TGCGCCAGCAGTTACAGGGTGGCCTACGAGCAGTACTTC. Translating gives CASSYRVAYEQYF.

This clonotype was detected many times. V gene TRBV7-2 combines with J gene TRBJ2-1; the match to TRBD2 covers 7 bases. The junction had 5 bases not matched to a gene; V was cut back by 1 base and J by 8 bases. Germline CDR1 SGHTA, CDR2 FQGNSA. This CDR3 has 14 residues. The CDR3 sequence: CASSLVSAGDEQFF. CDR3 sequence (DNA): TGTGCCAGCAGCTTAGTGTCGGCGGGGGATGAGCAGTTCTTC.

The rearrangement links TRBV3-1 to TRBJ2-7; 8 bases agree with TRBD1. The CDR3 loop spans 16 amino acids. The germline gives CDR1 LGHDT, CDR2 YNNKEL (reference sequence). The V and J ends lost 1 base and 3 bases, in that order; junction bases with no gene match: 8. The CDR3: CASSQVTPGQGYEQYF. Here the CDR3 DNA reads TGTGCCAGCAGCCAAGTAACCCCCGGACAGGGCTACGAGCAGTACTTC.

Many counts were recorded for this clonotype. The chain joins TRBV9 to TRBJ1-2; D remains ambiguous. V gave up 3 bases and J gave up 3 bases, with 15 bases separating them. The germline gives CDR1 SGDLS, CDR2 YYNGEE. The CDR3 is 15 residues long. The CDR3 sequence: CASSAPVEGDYGYTF. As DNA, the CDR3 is TGTGCCAGCAGCGCCCCCGTGGAGGGCGACTATGGCTACACCTTC.

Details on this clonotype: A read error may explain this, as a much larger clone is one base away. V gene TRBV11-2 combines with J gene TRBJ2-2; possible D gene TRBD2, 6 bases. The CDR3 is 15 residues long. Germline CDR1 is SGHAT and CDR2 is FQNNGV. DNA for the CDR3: TGTGCCAGCAGCTTTAGGACCTTTAACACCGGGGAGGTGTTTTTT. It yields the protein CASSFRTFNTGEVFF.